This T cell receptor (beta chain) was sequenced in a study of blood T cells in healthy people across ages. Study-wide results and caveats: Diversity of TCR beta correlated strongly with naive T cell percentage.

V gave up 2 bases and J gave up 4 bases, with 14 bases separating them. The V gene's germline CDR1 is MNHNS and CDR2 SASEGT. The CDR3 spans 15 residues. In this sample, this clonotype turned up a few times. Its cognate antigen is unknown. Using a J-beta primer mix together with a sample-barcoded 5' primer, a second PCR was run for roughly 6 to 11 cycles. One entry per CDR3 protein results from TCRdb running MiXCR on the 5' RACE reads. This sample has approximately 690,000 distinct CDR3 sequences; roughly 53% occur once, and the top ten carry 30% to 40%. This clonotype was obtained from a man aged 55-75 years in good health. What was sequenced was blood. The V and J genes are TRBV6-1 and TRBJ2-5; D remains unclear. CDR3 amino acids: CASSETRVGLETQYF. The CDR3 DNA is TGTGCCAGCAGTGAAACGCGAGTAGGGCTAGAGACCCAGTACTTC.